Sequencing of this TCR beta chain was carried out in a study of blood T cell repertoires in COVID-19. Profiled with immunoSEQ multiplex PCR; TCRdb holds only in-frame clones, not every one. Of about 420,000 clones listed, around 90% were seen once; the top ten hold roughly 0.76%. The germline CDR1 and CDR2 sequences are SGHRS and YFSETQ. The CDR3 is 13 residues long. Concerning this clone: A read error may account for a junction end that differs from germline.

V gene TRBV5-1 combines with J gene TRBJ2-5; D is unresolved. Sequenced material: peripheral blood. The receptor's source is a man aged 18 to 29 with COVID-19, enrolled during active disease. The CDR3 DNA sequence: TGCGCCAGCAGCTTGGTTATCGGAGAGGCCCAGTACTTC. It is translated as CASSLVIGEAQYF.